This T cell receptor (beta chain) was identified during a study of technical replicates of blood from four donors. This CDR3 comprises 15 residues. CDR1 and CDR2 from the germline V gene are MNHEY and SMNVEV (reference sequence). V gave up 5 bases and J gave up 3 bases; unmatched junction bases: 6. Produced via immunoSEQ multiplex PCR; TCRdb's table is partial and in-frame only. The profile shows some 11,000 clones, just under 95% of them singletons. Sequenced input: PBMCs. This TCR was sampled from a human donor in good health. The chain combines TRBV27 with TRBJ1-1; the match to TRBD1 covers 10 bases. In DNA, the CDR3 is TGTGCCAGCAGTCGCCGACAGGGGGCGGACACTGAAGCTTTCTTT. Protein product: CASSRRQGADTEAFF.